The 29 T cell receptor beta chains below were found in one sample sequenced in a study of PD-1 blockade in classical Hodgkin lymphoma. Noted time point: cycle 4 day 1 (C4D1), after five to seven weeks of nivolumab. Every one of the patients relapsed after autologous stem cell transplantation (brentuximab vedotin exposure was variable). TCRdb's table, derived via immunoSEQ multiplex PCR, lists solely in-frame clones and lacks some. The sample includes 30,000 or so clones, roughly 87% seen only once; the top ten take roughly 18%. The sample was peripheral blood mononuclear cells (PBMCs), taken before the fourth cycle of nivolumab. These receptor sequences come from a human donor with classical Hodgkin lymphoma.

The rearrangement links TRBV11-2 to TRBJ2-1; D is uncertain. V lost 4 bases and J 2 bases, leaving 9 bases between the germline ends. The CDR3 contains 14 residues. Germline V lookup: CDR1 SGHAT, CDR2 FQNNGV. The CDR3 loop reads CASSSDQTYNEQFF. As DNA, the CDR3 is TGTGCCAGCAGCTCTGACCAGACCTACAATGAGCAGTTCTTC.

In the case of this clone: A much larger clone differs from this one at a single base, so this may be a read error. Other DNA sequences of this sample code for an identical CDR3. The rearrangement uses TRBV6-1 and TRBJ2-7; the D gene is possibly TRBD1 (5 bases). Germline V gene lookup returns CDR1 MNHNS and CDR2 SASEGT. The CDR3 contains 12 residues. V was pared by 6 bases and J by 7 bases, with 13 bases between. The CDR3 DNA follows: TGTGCCAGCAGGCTCAGGGCGTGGGAGCAGTACTTC. This codes for CASRLRAWEQYF.

This clone was seen a handful of times. The chain combines TRBV29-1 with TRBJ1-6, with D uncertain. The CDR3 length is 13 residues. The V end lost 8 bases, the J end lost 0 bases, and 8 bases lay between the germline ends. Germline assignment: CDR1 SQVTM and CDR2 ANQGSEA. The CDR3 region is CSIRSSYNSPLHF. The CDR3 nucleotides are TGCAGCATAAGGAGCTCCTATAATTCACCCCTCCACTTT. Together with reference TRBV29-1 and TRBJ1-6, the CDR3 gives the full variable domain: SAVISQKPSRDICQRGTSLTIQCQVDSQVTMMFWYRQQPGQSLTLIATANQGSEATYESGFVIDKFPISRPNLTFSTLTVSNMSPEDSSIYLCSIRSSYNSPLHFGNGTRLTVT.

The CDR3 loop is CASSLVAGAGTDTQYF. The CDR3 coding sequence is TGTGCCAGCAGCTTAGTAGCGGGGGCGGGCACAGATACGCAGTATTTT. This sequence joins TRBV7-2 and TRBJ2-3; 9 bases agree with TRBD2. The CDR3 runs 16 residues. Germline V CDR1 and CDR2: SGHTA, FQGNSA. Trimming removed 1 base from V and 1 base from J; junction bases left unmatched: 3.

The V call is TRBV20-1, the J call TRBJ1-2; D is ambiguous. V lost 3 bases to trimming and J lost 3 bases, with 2 bases between them. The germline CDR1 and CDR2 sequences are DFQATT and SNEGSKA (reference sequence). The CDR3 length is 10 residues. This CDR3 is CSARDYGYTF. The CDR3 bases are TGCAGTGCTAGGGACTATGGCTACACCTTC.

The chain recombines TRBV6-6 with TRBJ1-2; D unclear. CDR3 length: 15 residues. V was cut by 0 bases and J by 2 bases, with 10 bases left in between. The germline gives CDR1 MNHNY, CDR2 SVGAGI (reference sequence). For the CDR3, the DNA is TGTGCCAGCAGTTACTCGAAGGACTTGAACTATGGCTACACCTTC. This sequence encodes CASSYSKDLNYGYTF.

The V gene is TRBV6-4, the J gene TRBJ2-2; TRBD2 is a possible D gene (5 bases). Trimming took 0 bases from V and 0 from J, leaving 8 bases between them. Looked up from germline, CDR1 is MRHNA and CDR2 is SNTAGT. The CDR3 extends over 16 amino acids. CDR3 protein: CASSDSGVSNTGELFF. For the CDR3, the DNA is TGTGCCAGCAGTGACTCCGGGGTCTCGAACACCGGGGAGCTGTTTTTT.

This rearrangement joins TRBV5-6 to TRBJ2-5; D may correspond to TRBD1 or TRBD2 (5 bases each). V was shortened by 6 bases and J by 3 bases, with 15 bases between the two germline ends. CDR3 length equals 14 residues. Per the germline V gene, CDR1 is SGHDT and CDR2 is YYEEEE. The CDR3 DNA sequence: TGTGCCAGCACCCGATACGGGGCCAAAGAGACCCAGTACTTC. This encodes CASTRYGAKETQYF.

This chain uses TRBV27 with TRBJ2-3; no reliable D call. Trimming cost V 7 bases and J 0 bases, with 11 bases left between them. Germline V gene sequence: CDR1 MNHEY, CDR2 SMNVEV (reference sequence). CDR3 size: 14 residues. This CDR3 reads CASTRKASTDTQYF. The CDR3 bases are TGTGCCAGCACCAGAAAGGCTAGCACAGATACGCAGTATTTT.

This rearrangement joins TRBV19 to TRBJ1-6; 7 bases are a match to TRBD1. V was pared by 1 base and J by 7 bases, with 4 bases of the junction left unmatched. Per the germline V gene, CDR1 is LNHDA and CDR2 is SQIVND (reference sequence). This CDR3 contains 15 residues. The CDR3 coding sequence is TGTGCCAGTAGTATAGGTCGACAGGGAAATTCACCCCTCCACTTT. This translates into CASSIGRQGNSPLHF.

V is TRBV7-9 and J is TRBJ2-1, with D tentatively TRBD1 (6 bases). Trimming took off 6 bases at V and 6 bases at J, with 15 bases between the two ends. Germline V gene lookup returns CDR1 SEHNR and CDR2 FQNEAQ (reference sequence). This CDR3 has 14 residues. The CDR3 nucleotides read TGTGCCAGCAGGGGGGCAGAACGGGGCAATGAGCAGTTCTTC. Translation gives CASRGAERGNEQFF.

The rearrangement joins TRBV6-1 to TRBJ2-3, with D perhaps matching TRBD1 (6 bases). From germline, CDR1 is MNHNS and CDR2 SASEGT. This CDR3 comprises 15 residues. V was trimmed by 4 bases and J by 3 bases, leaving 14 bases between them. CDR3: CASSGEERGTDTQYF. DNA for the CDR3: TGTGCCAGCAGTGGTGAGGAGAGGGGGACAGATACGCAGTATTTT.

The chain has TRBV10-1 and TRBJ2-6; 7 nucleotides align to TRBD1. Trimming cost V 7 bases and J 2 bases; bases outside gene matches: 11. Germline lookup yields CDR1 WNHNN and CDR2 SYGVQD (reference sequence). This CDR3 contains 17 residues. This CDR3 is CASTLTGQVTGANVLTF. DNA for the CDR3: TGCGCCAGCACCCTGACAGGGCAAGTGACTGGGGCCAACGTCCTGACTTTC.

The table lists this clone with a count of one. The rearrangement uses TRBV7-6 and TRBJ1-6; D gene unclear. CDR1 is SGHVS and CDR2 is FNYEAQ in the germline V gene. Trimming removed 7 bases from V and 8 bases from J, with 15 bases in between. The CDR3 is made up of 14 amino acids. The CDR3 here is CASIPPGCDSPLHF. The CDR3 region has the DNA TGTGCCAGCATCCCTCCGGGGTGCGATTCACCCCTCCACTTT.

The chain recombines TRBV7-6 with TRBJ1-3; D unclear. Germline CDR1 and CDR2: SGHVS and FNYEAQ. This CDR3 contains 13 residues. V lost 0 bases, J lost 4 bases, and 4 bases lay in between. The DNA of the CDR3 is TGTGCCAGCAGCTTAGCCCGGGGAAACACCATATATTTT. It translates to CASSLARGNTIYF. The entire variable domain, with the rest obtained from reference TRBV7-6 and TRBJ1-3, is as follows: GAGVSQSPRYKVTKRGQDVALRCDPISGHVSLYWYRQALGQGPEFLTYFNYEAQQDKSGLPNDRFSAERPEGSISTLTIQRTEQRDSAMYRCASSLARGNTIYFGEGSWLTVV.

The rearrangement uses TRBV27 and TRBJ2-5, with D possibly TRBD1 on 8 matching bases. The germline gives CDR1 MNHEY, CDR2 SMNVEV (reference sequence). Trimming took 2 bases from V and 3 from J, leaving 19 bases between them. This CDR3 spans 17 amino acids. CDR3 bases: TGTGCCAGCAGTTTAAAATTCGGGGGGACAGGCGAAGAGACCCAGTACTTC. Encoded protein: CASSLKFGGTGEETQYF.

The J gene is TRBJ1-5, the V gene TRBV18; D unclear. The germline V gene encodes CDR1 KGHSH and CDR2 LQKENI. The CDR3 loop spans 14 amino acids. Trimming cost V 1 base and J 1 base, with 5 bases left between them. The CDR3 sequence is CASSPRVSNQPQHF. CDR3 DNA: TGTGCCAGCTCACCACGGGTCAGCAATCAGCCCCAGCATTTT.

The chain joins TRBV6-5 to TRBJ1-2; D gene unclear. Germline V gene data show CDR1 as MNHEY and CDR2 as SVGAGI. This CDR3 has 13 amino acids. V dropped 5 bases and J dropped 8 bases, with 15 bases sitting between them. The CDR3 DNA follows: TGTGCCAGCAGTGACAAACCGAATTGGGGCTACACCTTC. This gives the protein CASSDKPNWGYTF.

The chain carries TRBV18 and TRBJ1-2, with 12 bases fitting TRBD1. V lost 4 bases and J lost 8; bases outside the gene matches: 5. CDR1 and CDR2 from the germline V gene are KGHSH and LQKENI. This CDR3 has 14 amino acids. The CDR3 loop is CASSQGQGAEGYTF. CDR3 nucleotide sequence: TGTGCCAGCTCACAGGGACAGGGGGCGGAAGGCTACACCTTC.

This sequence joins TRBV30 and TRBJ1-2, with D perhaps matching TRBD1 (5 bases). Germline V gene lookup returns CDR1 GTSNPN and CDR2 SVGIG (reference sequence). CDR3 length: 12 amino acids. Trimming took 5 bases from V and 4 from J, leaving 11 bases between them. CDR3 DNA: TGTGCCTGGGCCGGGGGACGCTATGGCTACACCTTC. This sequence encodes CAWAGGRYGYTF.

This sequence joins TRBV19 and TRBJ2-3; the match to TRBD2 covers 9 bases. Trimming took 7 bases from V and 6 from J; bases not matched to a gene: 14. The CDR3 contains 16 residues. Germline CDR1 reads LNHDA; CDR2 reads SQIVND (reference sequence). Here the CDR3 DNA reads TGTGCCAGTATGGAGAGGCGGGGGGGCCAAGTGGATACGCAGTATTTT. Translation gives CASMERRGGQVDTQYF.

This chain joins TRBV28 and TRBJ1-3, with 9 nucleotides matching TRBD1. V lost 6 bases and J lost 0; bases outside the gene matches: 3. The CDR3 totals 15 residues. In germline, CDR1 is MDHEN, CDR2 SYDVKM. For the CDR3, the DNA is TGTGCCAGCAGACCGACAGGGGGCTCTGGAAACACCATATATTTT. Protein: CASRPTGGSGNTIYF. The complete variable domain, with remaining parts taken from reference TRBV28 and TRBJ1-3, reads DVKVTQSSRYLVKRTGEKVFLECVQDMDHENMFWYRQDPGLGLRLIYFSYDVKMKEKGDIPEGYSVSREKKERFSLILESASTNQTSMYLCASRPTGGSGNTIYFGEGSWLTVV.

This clone was detected a few times. The V gene is TRBV4-1, the J gene TRBJ1-3; D possibly corresponds to TRBD1 (5 bases). This CDR3 region has 15 residues. Germline CDR1 is MGHRA and CDR2 is YSYEKL. V lost 3 bases and J lost 11, with 20 bases in between. The CDR3 DNA is TGCGCCAGCAGCCAGGGGGAGGGCTCCTTGAGGGCCATATATTTT. Translation gives CASSQGEGSLRAIYF.

The chain recombines TRBV6-6 with TRBJ2-7; the D is unclear. V dropped 6 bases and J dropped 4 bases, with 10 bases sitting between them. The germline V gene encodes CDR1 MNHNY and CDR2 SVGAGI (reference sequence). This CDR3 is built from 12 residues. Here the CDR3 DNA reads TGTGCCAGCAGCCCGACCCTTTACGAGCAGTACTTC. Translation gives CASSPTLYEQYF.

The chain is built from TRBV10-3 and TRBJ1-1; D unresolved. The CDR3 sequence is 13 residues long. CDR1 is ENHRY and CDR2 is SYGVKD in the germline V gene. Between the trimmed V and J ends, which lost 0 bases and 7 bases, there was a span of 9 bases. CDR3 DNA: TGTGCCATCAGTGAGTCTCGTCCGAGTGAAGCTTTCTTT. Protein: CAISESRPSEAFF.

V is TRBV5-6 and J is TRBJ2-1; possible D gene TRBD2, 6 bases. The germline V gene encodes CDR1 SGHDT and CDR2 YYEEEE. There are 14 residues in the CDR3. The V end was cut by 3 bases, the J end by 10 bases, with 17 bases between. Here the CDR3 DNA reads TGTGCCAGCAGCTCCCGACCCGGGACTCTGGAGCAGTTCTTC. As protein: CASSSRPGTLEQFF.

V gene TRBV7-3 combines with J gene TRBJ2-3; TRBD2 might be the D (7 bases). Germline assignment: CDR1 SGHTA and CDR2 FQGTGA. There are 15 residues in the CDR3. V was cut by 6 bases and J by 1 base, with 14 bases left in between. The CDR3 sequence: CASSMVRGRTDTQYF. The CDR3 coding sequence is TGTGCCAGCAGTATGGTGCGGGGGCGCACAGATACGCAGTATTTT.

The CDR3 nucleotides are TGTGCCAGCAGTTACTCCCCCCTCGCCGTAGAACAGCCCCAGCATTTT. Translating gives CASSYSPLAVEQPQHF. The genes are TRBV6-6 and TRBJ1-5; D not certain. CDR1 and CDR2 (germline): MNHNY, SVGAGI (reference sequence). This CDR3 is built from 16 residues. V shed 0 bases and J shed 7 bases, with 16 bases lying between them.

This clone was observed a single time. The chain joins TRBV30 to TRBJ2-2; 8 nucleotides agree with TRBD1. The V gene end was trimmed by 5 bases and the J gene end by 1 base; junction bases not matched to a gene: 0. Germline CDR1 GTSNPN, CDR2 SVGIG (reference sequence). The CDR3 is 13 residues long. Here the CDR3 reads CAWGTGNTGELFF. The CDR3 DNA reads TGTGCCTGGGGGACAGGGAACACCGGGGAGCTGTTTTTT.